The 25 T cell receptor beta chains below all came from one sample that was sequenced in a study of identical twins. TCRdb redid the calling of the 5' RACE reads with MiXCR, one entry per CDR3 protein. The table shows about 1.7 million distinct CDR3 sequences, with less than 40% occurring only once. Source material: cord blood. The receptors come from a newborn girl in good health.

This clonotype was seen a handful of times. The chain joins TRBV2 to TRBJ2-5, with 9 nucleotides matching TRBD2. J was trimmed by 5 bases and V by 6 bases; bases with no gene match: 4. This CDR3 contains 13 residues. CDR1 and CDR2 from the germline V gene are SNHLY and FYNNEI. As DNA, the CDR3 is TGTGCCAGCAGAGCGGGAGGATGGGAGACCCAGTACTTC. This codes for CASRAGGWETQYF.

Many counts were recorded for this clonotype. V usage is TRBV15 and J usage is TRBJ2-3, with 8 bases that match TRBD2. V dropped 1 base and J dropped 6; count of bases not matched to a gene: 18. The CDR3 sequence is 19 residues long. Germline V lookup: CDR1 LNHNV, CDR2 YYDKDF (reference sequence). This chain's CDR3 is CATSRALFGGGSHEDTQYF. CDR3 DNA: TGTGCCACCAGCAGAGCACTTTTCGGCGGGGGGTCTCATGAGGATACGCAGTATTTT.

The J gene is TRBJ1-4, the V gene TRBV25-1; 8 bases align to TRBD1. The J segment lost 1 base and the V segment lost 5 bases, leaving 6 bases of the junction unmatched. In germline, CDR1 is MGHDK, CDR2 SYGVNS. There are 16 residues in the CDR3. CDR3 amino acids: CASSSPQGETNEKLFF. In DNA form, the CDR3 reads TGTGCCAGCAGTTCCCCACAGGGGGAAACTAATGAAAAACTGTTTTTT. The full variable domain, rest sourced from reference TRBV25-1 and TRBJ1-4, is EADIYQTPRYLVIGTGKKITLECSQTMGHDKMYWYQQDPGMELHLIHYSYGVNSTEKGDLSSESTVSRIRTEHFPLTLESARPSHTSQYLCASSSPQGETNEKLFFGSGTQLSVL.

This clonotype was picked up a small number of times. V usage is TRBV20-1 and J usage is TRBJ1-5; 8 bases are a match to TRBD1. The CDR3 length is 13 residues. Trimming cost V 5 bases and J 5 bases; bases outside gene matches: 5. Germline CDR1 reads DFQATT; CDR2 reads SNEGSKA (reference sequence). CDR3 residues: CSARSRGHQPQHF. CDR3 coding DNA: TGCAGTGCTCGTAGCAGGGGGCATCAGCCCCAGCATTTT.

This clonotype was observed a handful of times. The junction departs from germline at one end; a sequencing error may be responsible. V is TRBV20-1 and J is TRBJ1-1; D is undetermined. The length of the CDR3 is 12 residues. From germline, CDR1 is DFQATT and CDR2 SNEGSKA (reference sequence). The CDR3 region has the DNA TGCAGTTCTAGGAAGGGGAACACTGAAGCTTTCTTT. This gives the protein CSSRKGNTEAFF.

This clonotype has just a few counts. The J gene is TRBJ1-1, the V gene TRBV12-3 or TRBV12-4; D unclear. This CDR3 is built from 15 residues. The V end was cut by 6 bases, the J end by 1 base, with 15 bases between. CDR3 in DNA: TGTGCCAGCAGCCCTTCTGGGAGCAGGAACACTGAAGCTTTCTTT. This translates into CASSPSGSRNTEAFF.

The J gene is TRBJ1-6, the V gene TRBV20-1; D remains unclear. Germline CDR1 reads DFQATT; CDR2 reads SNEGSKA (reference sequence). Trimming removed 3 bases at V and 10 bases at J, with 13 bases between. The CDR3 is 13 amino acids. The CDR3 nucleotides read TGCAGTGCTAGCCCCATTCCCGGGTCACCCCTCCACTTT. Translation gives CSASPIPGSPLHF.

This clonotype has a handful of counts. As DNA, the CDR3 is TGTGCCAGCGGCGGGAGTCCGAACGAGCAGTACTTC. It is translated as CASGGSPNEQYF. This chain links TRBV7-9 with TRBJ2-7; 7 bases map to TRBD2. After removal of 8 bases from V and 5 bases from J, the junction contained 6 bases not matched to a gene. The CDR3 length is 12 residues. Germline V gene lookup returns CDR1 SEHNR and CDR2 FQNEAQ (reference sequence).

This clonotype occurred many times. CDR3 sequence reads: CASSSGSNYGYTF. Here the CDR3 DNA reads TGTGCCAGCAGTTCGGGGTCTAACTATGGCTACACCTTC. The chain recombines TRBV7-2 with TRBJ1-2; D call uncertain. CDR1 and CDR2 (germline): SGHTA, FQGNSA. V was clipped by 6 bases and J by 0 bases, with 8 bases between them. CDR3 length equals 13 residues.

Concerning this clonotype: The junction differs from germline at one of its ends, possibly a read error. The genes are TRBV14 and TRBJ2-3; TRBD2 matches at 9 bases. Germline V gene data show CDR1 as SGHDN and CDR2 as FVKESK. CDR3 length: 18 amino acids. In DNA form, the CDR3 reads TGTGCCAGTAGCCCCACTGGGACTAGCCCACGAGGCACAGATACGCAGTATTTT. Translated: CASSPTGTSPRGTDTQYF. Drawing the rest from reference TRBV14 and TRBJ2-3, the complete variable domain is EAGVTQFPSHSVIEKGQTVTLRCDPISGHDNLYWYRRVMGKEIKFLLHFVKESKQDESGMPNNRFLAERTGGTYSTLKVQPAELEDSGVYFCASSPTGTSPRGTDTQYFGPGTRLTVL.

A single count supports this clonotype. The chain couples TRBV27 to TRBJ1-1, with a possible D match to TRBD1 (6 bases). The CDR3 runs 14 residues. Germline V CDR1 and CDR2: MNHEY, SMNVEV (reference sequence). Trimming removed 1 base at V and 8 bases at J, with 14 bases between. CDR3 sequence: CASSLLYRGAEAFF. As DNA, the CDR3 is TGTGCCAGCAGTTTATTATATAGGGGGGCGGAAGCTTTCTTT.

This clonotype was seen only a few times. J is TRBJ2-3 and V is TRBV6-5; D remains unclear. Trimming stripped 0 bases from V and 3 bases from J, with 7 bases between. The CDR3 covers 14 residues. Germline CDR1 and CDR2: MNHEY and SVGAGI. CDR3 in amino acids: CASSYSLPTDTQYF. The DNA of the CDR3 is TGTGCCAGCAGTTACTCTTTACCAACAGATACGCAGTATTTT.

Note on this clonotype: This sequence may be a read error, since a much larger clone differs from it by one base. CDR3 bases: TGTGCCAGCAGTTTTGGGGGGATTGAGACCCAGTTCTTC. Protein sequence: CASSFGGIETQFF. The J gene is TRBJ2-1, the V gene TRBV28, with D perhaps matching TRBD2 (6 bases). The germline CDR1 and CDR2 sequences are MDHEN and SYDVKM. The V and J ends lost 3 bases and 13 bases respectively, with 16 bases between them. The CDR3 has 13 amino acids. The full variable domain, its missing parts supplied by reference TRBV28 and TRBJ2-1, is DVKVTQSSRYLVKRTGEKVFLECVQDMDHENMFWYRQDPGLGLRLIYFSYDVKMKEKGDIPEGYSVSREKKERFSLILESASTNQTSMYLCASSFGGIETQFFGPGTRLTVL.

This chain uses TRBV12-3 or TRBV12-4 with TRBJ2-5, with a weak D call TRBD2 (7 bases). The CDR3 extends over 14 amino acids. The V end lost 7 bases, the J end lost 3 bases, and 15 bases lay between the germline ends. The CDR3 loop reads CASTLGRGKETQYF. In nucleotides, the CDR3 is TGTGCCAGCACTCTAGGGAGGGGGAAAGAGACCCAGTACTTC.

This clonotype appeared a few times. The rearrangement joins TRBV5-1 to TRBJ1-4, with D perhaps matching TRBD1 (6 bases). Trimming removed 0 bases from V and 2 bases from J, with 8 bases in between. Germline assignment: CDR1 SGHRS and CDR2 YFSETQ. This CDR3 region has 15 residues. CDR3 amino acids: CASSLDQGTNEKLFF. CDR3 DNA: TGCGCCAGCAGCTTGGACCAGGGGACTAATGAAAAACTGTTTTTT.

This sequence joins TRBV14 and TRBJ2-1; 7 nucleotides align to TRBD2. The CDR3 is made up of 17 amino acids. V lost 4 bases and J lost 2; bases outside the gene matches: 11. Germline loops: CDR1 SGHDN, CDR2 FVKESK. Written as DNA, the CDR3 is TGTGCCAGCAGCCCCCTGGTACACGGGGGGACCTACAATGAGCAGTTCTTC. Protein: CASSPLVHGGTYNEQFF.

This sequence joins TRBV3-1 and TRBJ2-7, with TRBD2 identical over 9 bases. Germline trimming cut 3 bases from V and 1 base from J; bases unmatched to any gene: 4. This CDR3 is 15 amino acids long. Germline lookup yields CDR1 LGHDT and CDR2 YNNKEL (reference sequence). In nucleotides, the CDR3 is TGTGCCAGCAGCCATACCAGCGGGGGGTCCTACGAGCAGTACTTC. This codes for CASSHTSGGSYEQYF.

The chain is built from TRBV25-1 and TRBJ2-1, with D unclear. This CDR3 comprises 14 residues. Germline V gene sequence: CDR1 MGHDK, CDR2 SYGVNS. Trimming pared 4 bases from V and 6 bases from J, leaving 13 bases between. The CDR3 spells CASSAQAPRNEQFF. CDR3 DNA: TGTGCCAGCAGTGCCCAAGCGCCGCGCAATGAGCAGTTCTTC.

About this clonotype itself: A much bigger clone sits one base away, suggesting this may be a read error. This rearrangement joins TRBV21-1 to TRBJ2-5; no DNA check was done on the table's D call, TRBD1. The assigned J gene may be wrong: the sequence end matches TRBJ2-7 better. TRBV21-1 is a pseudogene segment. The CDR3 loop spans 13 amino acids. CDR3 protein: CASEDNTAHEQYF. In DNA form, the CDR3 reads TGTGCCAGCGAGGACAACACGGCCCACGAGCAGTACTTC.

This clonotype showed up just a few times. The rearrangement links TRBV12-3 or TRBV12-4 to TRBJ2-1, with 11 nucleotides matching TRBD2. The CDR3 loop spans 15 amino acids. The trim removed 4 bases at V and 6 bases at J, leaving 5 bases unmatched. The CDR3, as DNA: TGTGCCAGCAGTTCTTTTAGCGGGGGGGCCAATGAGCAGTTCTTC. It codes for CASSSFSGGANEQFF.

The CDR3 protein is CASSLGNLYEQYF. DNA of the CDR3: TGTGCCAGCAGTTTGGGGAACCTCTACGAGCAGTACTTC. V is TRBV12-3 or TRBV12-4 and J is TRBJ2-7; no clear D gene. V was trimmed by 3 bases and J by 3 bases, leaving 9 bases between them. The CDR3 consists of 13 residues.

This chain uses TRBV28 with TRBJ1-5; D is unresolved. Germline values: CDR1 MDHEN, CDR2 SYDVKM. This CDR3 has 12 residues. Trimming removed 8 bases from V and 9 bases from J, with 14 bases in between. The CDR3 DNA is TGTGCCAGCTCCTCTAAACAGAGGCCCCAGCATTTT. It yields the protein CASSSKQRPQHF.

This clonotype appeared a single time. At one boundary the junction diverges from the germline segment, which might be a read error. V usage is TRBV7-2 and J usage is TRBJ2-7; a weak D match, TRBD1 (5 bases). The CDR3 is 13 amino acids. From germline, CDR1 is SGHTA and CDR2 FQGNSA. The DNA of the CDR3 is TGTGCCAGCAGCTTAACAGGTTCCTACGGGCAGTACTTC. The encoded protein is CASSLTGSYGQYF.

In its sample, this clonotype was seen a few times. The V gene is TRBV20-1, the J gene TRBJ1-2; unclear D gene. The germline V and J ends were trimmed by 4 bases and 10 bases, with 10 bases remaining between them. Germline V gene data show CDR1 as DFQATT and CDR2 as SNEGSKA (reference sequence). This CDR3 region has 10 residues. CDR3 protein: CSAKAIFYTF. DNA for the CDR3: TGCAGTGCTAAGGCAATCTTCTACACCTTC.

The chain joins TRBV12-3 or TRBV12-4 to TRBJ2-4; TRBD1 or TRBD2 may be the D gene (7 bases each). CDR3 length equals 13 residues. V was cut by 5 bases and J by 8 bases, with 13 bases left in between. DNA for the CDR3: TGTGCCAGCAGTCCTCAGGGGGGGGACATTCAGTACTTC. This sequence encodes CASSPQGGDIQYF.